The 20 T cell receptor beta chains below come from one sample, sequenced in a study of regulatory T cells in long-lasting Graves disease. Arm-PCR of CDR3 regions and iRepertoire HTBI primers were the basis on which TCR beta libraries were built. TCRdb re-analysed the multiplex PCR reads in MiXCR, keeping a single row per CDR3 protein. Among roughly 610,000 distinct CDR3 sequences listed, roughly 15% were seen once. Time point: newly diagnosed GD, antithyroid drugs for less than 3 months. PBMC RNA was the source of the TCR library. These sequences were also reported in another study, on T cells in Graves' hyperthyroidism and ophthalmopathy.

Here the sequenced sample was peripheral blood mononuclear cells (PBMCs), taken at new diagnosis, from a patient treated with antithyroid drugs. Receptors were obtained from a man aged 18 to 35 with Graves disease.

Ten or more counts support this clonotype. CDR3 coding DNA: TGCGCCAGCAGCTTGGCCCGCGGGAGTCTCTCCGAGCAGTACTTC. Its translation is CASSLARGSLSEQYF. J is TRBJ2-7 and V is TRBV5-1; 7 bases are a match to TRBD2. This CDR3 contains 15 residues. Unmatched junction bases numbered 9, after V lost 0 bases and J lost 6 bases. Per germline, CDR1 SGHRS and CDR2 YFSETQ.

This clonotype has only a few counts. V gene TRBV11-1 combines with J gene TRBJ2-3; maybe TRBD2 (5 bases). Looked up from germline, CDR1 is SGHAT and CDR2 is FQDESV (reference sequence). The CDR3 is 17 amino acids. V lost 5 bases, J lost 2 bases, and 20 bases lay in between. The CDR3 sequence is CASSQEFYRRNTDTQYF. The CDR3 coding sequence is TGTGCCAGCAGCCAAGAATTTTACCGGAGGAACACAGATACGCAGTATTTT.

This clonotype was observed a handful of times. The V and J genes are TRBV27 and TRBJ1-6; the D is unclear. Trimming removed 2 bases at V and 0 bases at J, with 8 bases between. This CDR3 contains 16 residues. CDR1 and CDR2 (germline): MNHEY, SMNVEV (reference sequence). The CDR3 sequence: CASSLGSYSYNSPLHF. CDR3 sequence (DNA): TGTGCCAGCAGTTTAGGGTCCTACTCCTATAATTCACCCCTCCACTTT.

This clonotype appeared many times. This chain uses TRBV6-2 or TRBV6-3 with TRBJ1-2; no reliable D call. In germline, CDR1 is MNHEY, CDR2 SVGEGT. With 2 bases removed from V and 4 bases from J, the gap between germline ends came to 14 bases. The CDR3 is 15 residues long. CDR3 sequence reads: CASSYTTQPTYGYTF. CDR3 nucleotides: TGTGCCAGCAGTTACACGACACAGCCGACCTATGGCTACACCTTC.

This clonotype was counted many times. The gene calls are TRBV7-8 and TRBJ2-7; 9 bases line up with TRBD1. The CDR3 length is 16 residues. With 4 bases clipped from V and 7 bases from J, the junction kept 14 bases outside the gene matches. Germline CDR1 is SGHVS and CDR2 is FQNEAQ. In DNA, the CDR3 is TGTGCCAGCAGCTCCAGAGTAGGACAGGGGAAGGGGGAGCAGTACTTC. Its protein product is CASSSRVGQGKGEQYF.

This clonotype was recorded at least ten times. The CDR3 spells CASSPQGLRYEQYF. CDR3 coding DNA: TGTGCCAGCAGTCCCCAAGGACTGCGCTACGAGCAGTACTTC. The V gene is TRBV12-3 or TRBV12-4, the J gene TRBJ2-7; tentatively, D is TRBD2 (5 bases). The CDR3 runs to 14 residues. V shed 5 bases and J shed 3 bases, with 14 bases lying between them.

This rearrangement joins TRBV28 to TRBJ2-7; no reliable D call. The length of the CDR3 is 12 residues. The V end was cut by 6 bases, the J end by 0 bases, with 6 bases between. CDR1 and CDR2 (germline): MDHEN, SYDVKM. CDR3 bases: TGTGCCAGCAGACAAAGCTCCTACGAGCAGTACTTC. Translated, it gives CASRQSSYEQYF.

This clonotype was seen ten or more times. The chain recombines TRBV2 with TRBJ2-4; 9 nucleotides line up with TRBD2. The germline gives CDR1 SNHLY, CDR2 FYNNEI. The V and J ends lost 4 bases and 6 bases, in that order; junction bases with no gene match: 1. The CDR3 has 13 residues. The CDR3 DNA sequence: TGTGCCAGCAGTGTAGCGGGAGCAAACATTCAGTACTTC. This translates into CASSVAGANIQYF. The whole variable domain, remainder taken from reference TRBV2 and TRBJ2-4, is EPEVTQTPSHQVTQMGQEVILRCVPISNHLYFYWYRQILGQKVEFLVSFYNNEISEKSEIFDDQFSVERPDGSNFTLKIRSTKLEDSAMYFCASSVAGANIQYFGAGTRLSVL.

The sample holds many counts of this clonotype. The rearrangement links TRBV28 to TRBJ2-3, with 7 bases fitting TRBD2. J lost 2 bases, V lost 2 bases, and 4 bases had no gene match. This CDR3 is built from 15 residues. Germline CDR1 is MDHEN and CDR2 is SYDVKM. The CDR3, as DNA: TGTGCCAGCAGTTTAAGACTAGCCACCACAGATACGCAGTATTTT. This sequence encodes CASSLRLATTDTQYF.

This clonotype has ten or more counts. The chain couples TRBV2 to TRBJ1-1, with D perhaps matching TRBD1 (5 bases). Trimming removed 7 bases from V and 0 bases from J, with 15 bases in between. The CDR3 length is 15 residues. The germline V gene has CDR1 SNHLY and CDR2 FYNNEI. The CDR3 region is CASINAAGMNTEAFF. The CDR3 DNA is TGTGCCAGCATAAACGCCGCAGGGATGAACACTGAAGCTTTCTTT.

This chain connects TRBV11-2 to TRBJ2-7; possibly TRBD2 for D (5 bases). The germline V gene encodes CDR1 SGHAT and CDR2 FQNNGV. With 4 bases removed from V and 2 bases from J, the gap between germline ends came to 24 bases. The CDR3 consists of 18 residues. CDR3 protein: CASSSLATETGYAYEQYF. Here the CDR3 DNA reads TGTGCCAGCAGCTCACTGGCTACGGAAACGGGATATGCCTACGAGCAGTACTTC.

As regards this clonotype: A much larger clone differs by one base, so this may be a read error. The gene calls are TRBV6-4 and TRBJ2-1, with D possibly TRBD1 on 8 matching bases. Trimming pared 5 bases from V and 3 bases from J, leaving 32 bases between. CDR3 length: 21 amino acids. Germline CDR1 reads MRHNA; CDR2 reads SNTAGT. CDR3 bases: TGTGCCAGCAGTTACACCCTCCCGACAGGGGACTACAACCTATTCTACAATGAGCAGTTCTTC. It codes for CASSYTLPTGDYNLFYNEQFF.

The chain combines TRBV19 with TRBJ1-2; TRBD1 agrees at 7 bases. Germline values: CDR1 LNHDA, CDR2 SQIVND (reference sequence). This CDR3 spans 15 amino acids. V lost 4 bases and J lost 2; bases outside the gene matches: 7. The CDR3 DNA reads as TGTGCCAGTAGTACTCGGGACAGACCAAACTATGGCTACACCTTC. This translates into CASSTRDRPNYGYTF.

In the case of this clonotype: A much larger clone sits a single nucleotide away, making a read error possible. The rearrangement uses TRBV7-9 and TRBJ2-7; D tentatively fits TRBD1 or TRBD2 (5 bases each). Per germline, CDR1 SEHNR and CDR2 FQNEAQ (reference sequence). The CDR3 spans 13 residues. CDR3 sequence: CASSWDGSYGQYF. CDR3 nucleotides: TGTGCCAGCAGCTGGGACGGCTCCTACGGGCAGTACTTC. Together with reference TRBV7-9 and TRBJ2-7, the CDR3 gives the full variable domain: DTGVSQNPRHKITKRGQNVTFRCDPISEHNRLYWYRQTLGQGPEFLTYFQNEAQLEKSRLLSDRFSAERPKGSFSTLEIQRTEQGDSAMYLCASSWDGSYGQYFGPGTRLTVT.

This CDR3 reads CSARDPRTGSNYGYTF. In DNA, the CDR3 is TGCAGTGCTAGAGATCCCCGGACAGGGTCTAACTATGGCTACACCTTC. This chain uses TRBV20-1 with TRBJ1-2; 8 bases are a match to TRBD1. Germline CDR1 DFQATT, CDR2 SNEGSKA (reference sequence). Trimming took 0 bases from V and 0 from J; bases not matched to a gene: 6. This CDR3 has 16 amino acids.

A few counts support this clonotype. The chain couples TRBV7-2 to TRBJ2-1; D is perhaps TRBD2 (6 bases). This CDR3 has 15 amino acids. V lost 5 bases to trimming and J lost 7 bases, with 18 bases between them. Germline CDR1 SGHTA, CDR2 FQGNSA. The CDR3 DNA is TGTGCCAGCAGCCCGGACCGGGCGGAGGGGAATGAGCAGTTCTTC. Encoded protein: CASSPDRAEGNEQFF.

This clonotype was recorded many times. CDR3 residues: CASSQGTSGRNIQYF. The CDR3 DNA sequence: TGTGCCAGCAGCCAAGGGACTAGCGGTCGAAACATTCAGTACTTC. The rearrangement uses TRBV3-1 and TRBJ2-4, with 10 bases aligning to TRBD2. Germline assignment: CDR1 LGHDT and CDR2 YNNKEL (reference sequence). CDR3 length: 15 residues. The J segment lost 6 bases and the V segment lost 1 base, leaving 3 bases of the junction unmatched.

The table lists this clonotype with many counts. This chain joins TRBV5-6 and TRBJ2-7; 9 bases match TRBD2. CDR3 size: 16 residues. Looked up from germline, CDR1 is SGHDT and CDR2 is YYEEEE. After removal of 1 base from V and 3 bases from J, the junction contained 8 bases not matched to a gene. The CDR3 DNA is TGTGCCAGCAGCTTGATAATAGCGGGGGTCTTCTACGAGCAGTACTTC. Amino acid sequence: CASSLIIAGVFYEQYF.

This clonotype was counted at least ten times. V usage is TRBV16 and J usage is TRBJ1-1; D not certain. CDR1 and CDR2 (germline): KGHSY, FQNENV. This CDR3 contains 15 residues. V lost 4 bases and J lost 0, with 12 bases in between. The CDR3 reads CASSLEYGLNTEAFF. The CDR3 nucleotides read TGTGCCAGCAGCCTAGAGTATGGACTGAACACTGAAGCTTTCTTT.

At least ten counts were recorded for this clonotype. The chain recombines TRBV20-1 with TRBJ2-7; 8 positions match TRBD1. Germline V gene sequence: CDR1 DFQATT, CDR2 SNEGSKA (reference sequence). CDR3 length: 13 amino acids. The ends lost 4 bases at V and 0 bases at J; junction bases unmatched: 2. CDR3 DNA sequence: TGCAGTGCTATTACAGGGGGCTCCTACGAGCAGTACTTC. Translated: CSAITGGSYEQYF.